The clone carrying this TCR beta chain has only a few counts. Its specificity is not known. The CDR3 length is 14 residues. CDR1 and CDR2 (germline): SNHLY, FYNNEI. Unmatched junction bases numbered 5, after V lost 4 bases and J lost 6 bases. Unique-molecular-identifier-tagged TCR beta cDNA libraries were used. The source material, 1 to 10 million T cells, gave rise to about 520,000 cDNA molecules. TCRdb re-derived calls from the PCR reads in MiXCR, one entry per CDR3 protein. The table includes approximately 150,000 distinct CDR3 sequences, approximately 30% detected once. The data belong to a study of post-analysis software for immune sequencing data. Study background: Clinical courses comprised relapsing-remitting, secondary progressive and progressive-relapsing multiple sclerosis. Whole-study findings and limits: Normalized Chao1 diversity was significantly reduced in patients versus controls. The F measure placed samples prepared in the same batch into strongly shared clusters. Patients carried five TRBV segments more frequently than controls did, and TRBV5-6, TRBV5-1 and TRBV20-1 were among them.

The V gene is TRBV2, the J gene TRBJ2-1; TRBD2 agrees at 8 bases. The receptor was derived from a girl between 5 and 17 years old with multiple sclerosis. The sample taken for sequencing was blood. DNA of the CDR3: TGTGCCAGCAGTGTAGCGGGAAGAGGCAATGAGCAGTTCTTC. This translates into CASSVAGRGNEQFF.